The sequence of this TCR beta chain was determined in a study of cytomegalovirus exposure and HLA in healthy donors. Study overall: Among about 200 million T cells, an earlier analysis found about 110 million unique TCR beta sequences.

Primers: 60 Vbeta forward and 13 Jbeta reverse. The protocol was immunoSEQ multiplex PCR, while the TCRdb copy is restricted to in-frame clones and leaves out a portion. The profile shows 90,000 to 130,000 clones, 55% to 65% of them singletons. Notes on the study in general: High sensitivity and specificity were reportedly achieved when the classifier diagnosed cytomegalovirus status. In vitro confirmation showed a few CMV-associated chains to be CMV antigen specific. Most TCR sequences proved rare, with some public TCRs found in many donors.

A few counts support this clone. The antigen is not known. Trimming cost V 5 bases and J 6 bases, with 16 bases left between them. Germline CDR1 and CDR2: MNHEY and SVGAGI. The CDR3 contains 14 residues. This sequence originates from a young woman in good health and CMV-seronegative. The chain uses TRBV6-5 and TRBJ1-1; D is uncertain. The sequenced material came from PBMCs. The DNA of the CDR3 is TGTGCCAGCAGTGAGGAGGGTACGGCTGCTGAAGCTTTCTTT. Protein product: CASSEEGTAAEAFF.